The 20 T cell receptor beta chains below were found in one sample sequenced in a study of blood T cells in healthy people across ages. Together with a sample-barcoded 5' primer, a J-beta primer mix was included in a second PCR lasting about 6 to 12 cycles. TCRdb fed the 5' RACE reads into MiXCR, producing one record per CDR3 protein. The repertoire holds 1.5 million to 2 million distinct CDR3 sequences, with 49% as singletons. The sequenced sample was blood. These receptors were obtained from a woman aged 35 to 49 in good health.

The CDR3 spells CSASSGQGYYNEQFF. The CDR3 nucleotides read TGCAGTGCTAGTTCGGGACAGGGGTACTACAATGAGCAGTTCTTC. This chain uses TRBV20-1 with TRBJ2-1; TRBD1 agrees at 10 bases. CDR1 and CDR2 (germline): DFQATT, SNEGSKA (reference sequence). The trim removed 3 bases at V and 3 bases at J, leaving 5 bases unmatched. The CDR3 totals 15 residues.

This clonotype was counted only a few times. CDR3 loop: CAAGLTDTQYF. CDR3 nucleotide sequence: TGTGCCGCGGGGCTCACAGATACGCAGTATTTT. The V gene is TRBV15, the J gene TRBJ2-3; TRBD2 is a possible D gene (6 bases). The V end was cut by 11 bases, the J end by 2 bases, with 8 bases between. The CDR3 covers 11 residues. Germline lookup yields CDR1 LNHNV and CDR2 YYDKDF (reference sequence).

This clonotype was observed a few times. The chain uses TRBV28 and TRBJ2-1; D ambiguous. Per germline, CDR1 MDHEN and CDR2 SYDVKM. The CDR3 length is 11 residues. Between the trimmed V and J ends, which lost 7 bases and 7 bases, there was a span of 8 bases. The CDR3: CASTKPNEQFF. Written as DNA, the CDR3 is TGTGCCAGCACTAAACCAAATGAGCAGTTCTTC.

This clonotype was recorded a few times. The V gene is TRBV4-1, the J gene TRBJ1-2; D is possibly TRBD1 (5 bases). Per the germline V gene, CDR1 is MGHRA and CDR2 is YSYEKL. V lost 3 bases and J lost 5, with 22 bases in between. The CDR3 is made up of 17 amino acids. As DNA, the CDR3 is TGCGCCAGCAGCCACCAGGGCGGGGGTCTGTTGGGGTATGGCTACACCTTC. As protein: CASSHQGGGLLGYGYTF.

V gene TRBV24-1 combines with J gene TRBJ2-1; the match to TRBD1 covers 9 bases. The CDR3 contains 14 residues. The germline gives CDR1 KGHDR, CDR2 SFDVKD. Losses at the gene ends were 8 bases for V and 6 bases for J; bases not matched to a gene: 7. In DNA form, the CDR3 reads TGTGCCACCAAATCCACGGACAGGGGCAATGAGCAGTTCTTC. This sequence encodes CATKSTDRGNEQFF.

This chain links TRBV18 with TRBJ2-5, with D possibly TRBD1 on 5 matching bases. V was clipped by 5 bases and J by 1 base, with 20 bases between them. Germline CDR1 KGHSH, CDR2 LQKENI. This CDR3 has 17 residues. CDR3 amino acids: CASSSESPGQIQETQYF. CDR3 nucleotide sequence: TGTGCCAGCTCATCCGAGAGCCCAGGACAAATCCAAGAGACCCAGTACTTC.

This clonotype was observed a handful of times. The rearrangement uses TRBV7-2 and TRBJ2-7; TRBD2 matches 12 bases. The J call is uncertain, as TRBJ2-5 better fits the DNA end. Germline CDR1 reads SGHTA; CDR2 reads FQGNSA. CDR3 length equals 18 residues. The CDR3 nucleotides are TGTGCCAGCAGCTACAGACTAGCGGGGGCCGGGGACAAAGAGACCCAGTACTTC. Translated, it gives CASSYRLAGAGDKETQYF.

The chain combines TRBV25-1 with TRBJ1-5, with 7 bases aligning to TRBD1. CDR3 size: 16 residues. CDR1 and CDR2 from the germline V gene are MGHDK and SYGVNS. Trimming at V came to 6 bases and at J to 5 bases, leaving 13 bases not matched to a gene. The CDR3 DNA reads as TGTGCCAGCAGCGGGTTGACAGGGCGTAATCATCAGCCCCAGCATTTT. This codes for CASSGLTGRNHQPQHF.

This clonotype was seen more than once but under ten times. The chain has TRBV27 and TRBJ2-7, with TRBD2 as a possible D gene (7 bases). Germline CDR1 MNHEY, CDR2 SMNVEV (reference sequence). V dropped 3 bases and J dropped 6 bases, with 15 bases sitting between them. The CDR3 is 14 amino acids. DNA for the CDR3: TGTGCCAGCAGTTTGGGGGGGGGGCGGTTCGAGCAGTACTTC. Translated, it gives CASSLGGGRFEQYF.

This clonotype was seen a handful of times. V gene TRBV6-5 combines with J gene TRBJ2-7, with D perhaps being TRBD1 or TRBD2 (5 bases each). Germline loops: CDR1 MNHEY, CDR2 SVGAGI. V was pared by 4 bases and J by 4 bases, with 17 bases between. This CDR3 is 15 amino acids long. The CDR3 bases are TGTGCCAGCAGTTCAGGGACGATCGCCCTTTACGAGCAGTACTTC. It translates to CASSSGTIALYEQYF.

The rearrangement links TRBV28 to TRBJ2-1, with 12 nucleotides matching TRBD2. This CDR3 spans 16 amino acids. Per the germline V gene, CDR1 is MDHEN and CDR2 is SYDVKM. J lost 7 bases, V lost 6 bases, and 10 bases had no gene match. CDR3 in amino acids: CASSRRPGTSGNEQFF. DNA of the CDR3: TGTGCCAGCAGCCGTAGACCCGGGACTAGCGGGAATGAGCAGTTCTTC. Full variable domain (remainder filled in from reference TRBV28 and TRBJ2-1): DVKVTQSSRYLVKRTGEKVFLECVQDMDHENMFWYRQDPGLGLRLIYFSYDVKMKEKGDIPEGYSVSREKKERFSLILESASTNQTSMYLCASSRRPGTSGNEQFFGPGTRLTVL.

In DNA form, the CDR3 reads TGCAGTGCTAGACGGGGTGGGGTTAGCAATCAGCCCCAGCATTTT. Translated, it gives CSARRGGVSNQPQHF. The V gene is TRBV20-1, the J gene TRBJ1-5; D unclear. The V gene's germline CDR1 is DFQATT and CDR2 SNEGSKA (reference sequence). The V end lost 2 bases, the J end lost 0 bases, and 11 bases lay between the germline ends. CDR3 length: 15 amino acids.

This clonotype was detected a few times. This rearrangement joins TRBV5-6 to TRBJ2-3; D call uncertain. This CDR3 region has 14 residues. In germline, CDR1 is SGHDT, CDR2 YYEEEE. Trimming took off 3 bases at V and 3 bases at J, with 11 bases between the two ends. Written as DNA, the CDR3 is TGTGCCAGCAGCTCCTCACCTGTTACAGATACGCAGTATTTT. This codes for CASSSSPVTDTQYF.

V gene TRBV7-2 combines with J gene TRBJ2-7; TRBD2 agrees at 9 bases. This CDR3 has 16 residues. Germline lookup yields CDR1 SGHTA and CDR2 FQGNSA. The V and J ends lost 0 bases and 4 bases, in that order; junction bases with no gene match: 7. CDR3 nucleotides: TGTGCCAGCAGCTTAGCGTACGGCGGGGGGGAATACGAGCAGTACTTC. Translating gives CASSLAYGGGEYEQYF.

A few counts support this clonotype. The chain recombines TRBV7-9 with TRBJ2-3; 7 positions match TRBD1. The CDR3 is 15 residues long. In germline, CDR1 is SEHNR, CDR2 FQNEAQ (reference sequence). V shed 3 bases, J shed 0 bases, and the junction held 3 bases outside the gene matches. CDR3 amino acids: CASSFTGESTDTQYF. In nucleotides, the CDR3 is TGTGCCAGCAGCTTCACAGGGGAGAGCACAGATACGCAGTATTTT.

The rearrangement uses TRBV12-3 or TRBV12-4 and TRBJ2-4; 8 nucleotides align to TRBD1. This CDR3 spans 18 amino acids. V lost 6 bases to trimming and J lost 2 bases; unmatched junction nucleotides: 15. CDR3 residues: CASSRTTGESVTKNIQYF. CDR3 in DNA: TGTGCCAGCAGCCGTACGACAGGGGAGAGTGTAACCAAAAACATTCAGTACTTC.

There are a few counts of this clonotype. The J gene is TRBJ1-2, the V gene TRBV6-2 or TRBV6-3; 7 bases map to TRBD1. Trimming cost V 5 bases and J 3 bases; bases outside gene matches: 9. This CDR3 is built from 15 residues. Germline CDR1 is MNHEY and CDR2 is SVGEGT. The CDR3 nucleotides read TGTGCCAGCAGTAACCCTACAGGGGCGGACTATGGCTACACCTTC. Amino acids: CASSNPTGADYGYTF.

The J gene is TRBJ1-1, the V gene TRBV27; D perhaps matches TRBD1 (5 bases). Trimming removed 5 bases at V and 6 bases at J, with 19 bases between. Germline V gives CDR1 MNHEY, CDR2 SMNVEV (reference sequence). The CDR3 totals 15 residues. CDR3 bases: TGTGCCAGCAGTGTAAGGGACGGACGGATCGCTGAAGCTTTCTTT. Protein sequence: CASSVRDGRIAEAFF.

This clonotype has just a few counts. The chain joins TRBV18 to TRBJ2-4; no clear D. This CDR3 is built from 16 residues. Germline V gives CDR1 KGHSH, CDR2 LQKENI. Deletions cut 6 bases from V and 0 bases from J, with 15 bases between. The CDR3, as DNA: TGTGCCAGCTCCCGCCAGCACGATCTAGCCAAAAACATTCAGTACTTC. Residues: CASSRQHDLAKNIQYF.

The genes are TRBV6-6 and TRBJ1-6; D call uncertain. Germline values: CDR1 MNHNY, CDR2 SVGAGI (reference sequence). CDR3 length equals 17 residues. V was trimmed by 2 bases and J by 1 base, leaving 12 bases between them. Written as DNA, the CDR3 is TGTGCCAGCAGTTACCCTCGCAGTGTTTCCTATAATTCACCCCTCCACTTT. It specifies CASSYPRSVSYNSPLHF.